This is a list of T cell receptor beta chains from one sample in a study of blood T cell repertoires in COVID-19. Data came from immunoSEQ multiplex PCR; TCRdb stores just in-frame clones and leaves some out. The data hold roughly 59,000 clones, with over 75% observed a single time. The sequenced sample consisted of peripheral blood. Receptors originate from a woman aged 80 or over with acute or convalescent COVID-19. CDR3s include the opening cysteine and the closing phenylalanine or tryptophan. A D gene is named only where the DNA matches it firmly. Only part of the rows carry a size: once, few, many, or a class if the clone is expanded.

d_call: NA
v_call: TRBV18
clone_size: few
j_call: TRBJ1-5
cdr3_aa: CASSPTSRGDSNQPQHF
cdr3_nt: TGTGCCAGCTCACCAACCTCGCGGGGGGATAGCAATCAGCCCCAGCATTTT

d_call: TRBD1
v_call: TRBV7-8
clone_size: few
j_call: TRBJ1-5
cdr3_aa: CASSQGQGTQPQHF
cdr3_nt: TGTGCCAGCAGCCAGGGACAGGGTACTCAGCCCCAGCATTTT

d_call: TRBD2
v_call: TRBV11-2
clone_size: few
j_call: TRBJ2-4
cdr3_aa: CASSLGGSGLAKNIQYF
cdr3_nt: TGTGCCAGCAGCTTAGGGGGCTCGGGACTAGCGAAAAACATTCAGTACTTC

d_call: NA
v_call: TRBV25-1
clone_size: NA
j_call: TRBJ2-3
cdr3_aa: CASSEVAPDTQYF
cdr3_nt: TGTGCCAGCAGTGAGGTAGCTCCAGATACGCAGTATTTT

d_call: NA
v_call: TRBV30
clone_size: NA
j_call: TRBJ2-7
cdr3_aa: CAWSALGAAYEQYF
cdr3_nt: TGTGCCTGGTCGGCCCTGGGGGCCGCTTACGAGCAGTACTTC

d_call: NA
v_call: TRBV19
clone_size: NA
j_call: TRBJ2-7
cdr3_aa: CASHPTGSSYEQYF
cdr3_nt: TGTGCCAGCCACCCCACGGGAAGCTCCTACGAGCAGTACTTC

d_call: TRBD1
v_call: TRBV7-2
clone_size: NA
j_call: TRBJ1-6
cdr3_aa: CASSLAWGTGSSYNSPLHF
cdr3_nt: TGTGCCAGCAGCTTAGCGTGGGGGACAGGGAGCTCCTATAATTCACCCCTCCACTTT

d_call: NA
v_call: TRBV10-3
clone_size: NA
j_call: TRBJ2-2
cdr3_aa: CASGTARRDTGELFF
cdr3_nt: TGTGCCAGCGGGACAGCCCGACGGGACACCGGGGAGCTGTTTTTT

d_call: NA
v_call: TRBV7-6
clone_size: NA
j_call: TRBJ2-3
cdr3_aa: CASSLSNLDTQYF
cdr3_nt: TGTGCCAGCAGCTTAAGCAATCTTGATACGCAGTATTTT

d_call: TRBD1
v_call: TRBV5-4
clone_size: few
j_call: TRBJ2-7
cdr3_aa: CASSRLSGQGHEQYF
cdr3_nt: TGTGCCAGCAGCCGACTATCGGGACAGGGACACGAGCAGTACTTC

d_call: NA
v_call: TRBV2
clone_size: once
j_call: TRBJ2-7
cdr3_aa: CASSEERLAEQYF
cdr3_nt: TGTGCCAGCAGTGAGGAGCGTCTCGCCGAGCAGTACTTC

d_call: NA
v_call: TRBV7-6
clone_size: NA
j_call: TRBJ2-1
cdr3_aa: CASSLNLYNEQFF
cdr3_nt: TGTGCCAGCAGCTTAAACTTATACAATGAGCAGTTCTTC

d_call: TRBD1
v_call: TRBV6-4
clone_size: NA
j_call: TRBJ2-7
cdr3_aa: CASSREQGGEQYF
cdr3_nt: TGTGCCAGCAGTCGGGAACAGGGGGGCGAGCAGTACTTC

d_call: TRBD2
v_call: TRBV7-2
clone_size: NA
j_call: TRBJ2-5
cdr3_aa: CASSRGGKETQYF
cdr3_nt: TGTGCCAGCAGCCGCGGGGGAAAAGAGACCCAGTACTTC

d_call: TRBD1
v_call: TRBV28
clone_size: NA
j_call: TRBJ2-7
cdr3_aa: CASSLLQGEQYF
cdr3_nt: TGTGCCAGCAGTTTATTACAGGGGGAGCAGTACTTC

d_call: NA
v_call: TRBV16
clone_size: NA
j_call: TRBJ2-6
cdr3_aa: CASSQSISGANVLTF
cdr3_nt: TGTGCCAGCAGCCAATCCATCTCTGGGGCCAACGTCCTGACTTTC

d_call: TRBD1
v_call: TRBV5-4
clone_size: NA
j_call: TRBJ1-4
cdr3_aa: CASSSNRGRRTNEKLFF
cdr3_nt: TGTGCCAGCAGCTCTAACAGGGGGCGCCGGACTAATGAAAAACTGTTTTTT

d_call: TRBD2
v_call: TRBV11-2
clone_size: NA
j_call: TRBJ2-5
cdr3_aa: CASSFGTSGGYQETQYF
cdr3_nt: TGTGCCAGCAGCTTCGGGACTAGCGGGGGTTACCAAGAGACCCAGTACTTC

d_call: TRBD1
v_call: TRBV12-5
clone_size: NA
j_call: TRBJ2-7
cdr3_aa: CASSQDRAVDEQYF
cdr3_nt: TGTGCTAGTTCCCAAGACAGGGCTGTTGACGAGCAGTACTTC

d_call: TRBD2
v_call: TRBV7-9
clone_size: NA
j_call: TRBJ2-1
cdr3_aa: CASSLVIGTGRATNEQFF
cdr3_nt: TGTGCCAGCAGCTTAGTTATCGGGACCGGGAGGGCCACCAATGAGCAGTTCTTC

d_call: NA
v_call: TRBV29-1
clone_size: NA
j_call: TRBJ2-7
cdr3_aa: CSVVPGASYEQYF
cdr3_nt: TGTAGCGTTGTTCCAGGGGCCTCCTACGAGCAGTACTTC

d_call: TRBD1
v_call: TRBV18
clone_size: NA
j_call: TRBJ1-2
cdr3_aa: CASSQVSRTGNGYTF
cdr3_nt: TGTGCCAGCTCACAAGTCTCCCGGACAGGGAATGGCTACACCTTC

d_call: NA
v_call: TRBV19
clone_size: NA
j_call: TRBJ2-7
cdr3_aa: CASSSQGSYEQYF
cdr3_nt: TGTGCCAGTAGTAGCCAGGGGTCCTACGAGCAGTACTTC

d_call: TRBD1
v_call: TRBV14
clone_size: NA
j_call: TRBJ2-2
cdr3_aa: CASSPPGGDGGELFF
cdr3_nt: TGTGCCAGCTCCCCCCCAGGGGGCGACGGCGGGGAGCTGTTTTTT

d_call: NA
v_call: TRBV28
clone_size: NA
j_call: TRBJ1-2
cdr3_aa: CASTPGASHYGYTF
cdr3_nt: TGTGCCAGCACCCCAGGGGCCTCCCACTATGGCTACACCTTC

d_call: TRBD1
v_call: TRBV19
clone_size: NA
j_call: TRBJ2-7
cdr3_aa: CASSLLGQGALGSYEQYF
cdr3_nt: TGTGCCAGTAGTTTACTTGGACAGGGGGCCCTGGGATCCTACGAGCAGTACTTC

d_call: NA
v_call: TRBV7-3
clone_size: NA
j_call: TRBJ2-1
cdr3_aa: CASSRIRGAGNEQFF
cdr3_nt: TGTGCCAGCAGCCGGATTAGGGGTGCCGGGAATGAGCAGTTCTTC

d_call: NA
v_call: TRBV7-2
clone_size: NA
j_call: TRBJ2-1
cdr3_aa: CASSLWSRPNEQFF
cdr3_nt: TGTGCCAGCAGCTTATGGAGCCGCCCTAATGAGCAGTTCTTC